This TCR beta chain is from a study of identical twins. V was clipped by 5 bases and J by 3 bases, with 6 bases between them. CDR3 length: 11 residues. The V gene's germline CDR1 is SGHRS and CDR2 YFSETQ. TCRdb called the 5' RACE reads again in MiXCR, with one record for every CDR3 protein. The data show about 530,000 distinct CDR3 sequences, 20% to 25% seen once. This clonotype was seen a handful of times. These data are also associated with another study on yellow fever vaccine responses in identical twins.

The chain is built from TRBV5-1 and TRBJ2-7; D unresolved. Sequenced material: CD4+ T cells sorted from blood. This clonotype was obtained from a woman between 18 and 29 years old in good health. The DNA of the CDR3 is TGCGCCAGCAGACAGCTCTACGAGCAGTACTTC. This sequence encodes CASRQLYEQYF. The full variable domain, with the rest looked up from reference TRBV5-1 and TRBJ2-7, is KAGVTQTPRYLIKTRGQQVTLSCSPISGHRSVSWYQQTPGQGLQFLFEYFSETQRNKGNFPGRFSGRQFSNSRSEMNVSTLELGDSALYLCASRQLYEQYFGPGTRLTVT.